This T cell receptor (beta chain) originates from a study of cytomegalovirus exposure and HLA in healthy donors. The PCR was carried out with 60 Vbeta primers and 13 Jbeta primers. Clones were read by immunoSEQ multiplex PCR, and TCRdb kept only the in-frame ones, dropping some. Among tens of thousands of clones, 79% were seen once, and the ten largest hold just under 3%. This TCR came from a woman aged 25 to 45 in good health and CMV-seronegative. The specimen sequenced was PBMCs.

The CDR3 sequence: CASSAGQAVNGELFF. The CDR3 coding sequence is TGTGCCAGCAGCGCCGGACAGGCGGTAAACGGGGAGCTGTTTTTT. The chain recombines TRBV9 with TRBJ2-2; 7 bases fit TRBD1. There are 15 residues in the CDR3. CDR1 and CDR2 from the germline V gene are SGDLS and YYNGEE. The trim removed 3 bases at V and 7 bases at J, leaving 9 bases unmatched.